The entry below describes one T cell receptor (beta chain). No antigen is known for it. Germline CDR1 reads MDHEN; CDR2 reads SYDVKM. The CDR3 sequence is 14 residues long. The ends were cut back, 4 bases at V and 0 bases at J, with 7 bases in the middle. This sample is drawn from a study of T cell responses to AZD1222 COVID-19 vaccine. The study's findings and limits: It should be noted that donors were predominantly white British and more often female, and clonal diversity was possibly underestimated.

Sequenced by immunoSEQ multiplex PCR; TCRdb stores in-frame clones only, minus some. The data hold some 160,000 clones, with more than 85% observed a single time. The sample was peripheral blood, taken on day 0 of AZD1222 vaccination. The V and J genes are TRBV28 and TRBJ1-3; D remains unclear. The receptor was isolated from an adult in good health. CDR3 loop: CASSSPPSGNTIYF. CDR3 nucleotides: TGTGCCAGCAGTTCCCCACCCTCTGGAAACACCATATATTTT.